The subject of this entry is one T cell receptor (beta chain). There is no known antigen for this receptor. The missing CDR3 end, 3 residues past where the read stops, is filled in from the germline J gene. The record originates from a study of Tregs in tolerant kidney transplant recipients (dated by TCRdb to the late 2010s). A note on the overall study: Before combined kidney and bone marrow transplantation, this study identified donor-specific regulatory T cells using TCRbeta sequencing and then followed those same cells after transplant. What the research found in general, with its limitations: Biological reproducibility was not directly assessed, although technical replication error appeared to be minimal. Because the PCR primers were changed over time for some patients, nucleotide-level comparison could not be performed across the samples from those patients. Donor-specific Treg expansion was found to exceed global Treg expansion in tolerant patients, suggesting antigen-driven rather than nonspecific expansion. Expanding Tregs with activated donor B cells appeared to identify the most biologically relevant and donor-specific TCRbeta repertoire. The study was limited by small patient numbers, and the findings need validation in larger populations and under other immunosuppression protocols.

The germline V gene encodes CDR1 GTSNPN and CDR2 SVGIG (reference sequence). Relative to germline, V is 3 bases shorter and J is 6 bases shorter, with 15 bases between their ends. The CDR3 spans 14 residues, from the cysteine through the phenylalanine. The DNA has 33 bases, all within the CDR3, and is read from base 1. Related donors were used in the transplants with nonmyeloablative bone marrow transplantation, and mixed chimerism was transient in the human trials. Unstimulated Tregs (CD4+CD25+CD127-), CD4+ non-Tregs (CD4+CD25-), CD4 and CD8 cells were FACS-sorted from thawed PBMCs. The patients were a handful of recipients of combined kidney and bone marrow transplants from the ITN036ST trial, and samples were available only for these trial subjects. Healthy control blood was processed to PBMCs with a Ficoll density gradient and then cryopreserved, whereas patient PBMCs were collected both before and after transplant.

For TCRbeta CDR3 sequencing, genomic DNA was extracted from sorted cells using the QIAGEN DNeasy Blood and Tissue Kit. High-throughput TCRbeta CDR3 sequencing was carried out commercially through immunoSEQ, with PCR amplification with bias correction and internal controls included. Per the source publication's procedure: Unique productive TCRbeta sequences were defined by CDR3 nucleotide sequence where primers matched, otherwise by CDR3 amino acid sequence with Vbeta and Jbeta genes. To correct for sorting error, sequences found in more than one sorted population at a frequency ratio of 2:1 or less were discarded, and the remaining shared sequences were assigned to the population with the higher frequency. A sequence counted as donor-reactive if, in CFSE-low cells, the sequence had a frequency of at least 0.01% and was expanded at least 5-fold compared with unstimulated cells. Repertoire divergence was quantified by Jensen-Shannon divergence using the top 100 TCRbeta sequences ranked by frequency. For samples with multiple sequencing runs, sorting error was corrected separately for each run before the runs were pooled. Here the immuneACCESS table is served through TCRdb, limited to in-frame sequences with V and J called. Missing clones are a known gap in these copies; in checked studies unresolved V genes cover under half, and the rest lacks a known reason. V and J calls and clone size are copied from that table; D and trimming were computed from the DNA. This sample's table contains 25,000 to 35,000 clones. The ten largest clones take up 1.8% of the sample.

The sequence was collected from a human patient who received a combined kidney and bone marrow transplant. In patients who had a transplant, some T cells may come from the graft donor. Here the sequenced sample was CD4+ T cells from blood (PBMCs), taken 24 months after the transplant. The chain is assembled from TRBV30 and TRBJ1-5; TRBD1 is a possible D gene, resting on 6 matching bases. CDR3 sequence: CAWSGDMRGQPQHF. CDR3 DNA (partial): TGTGCCTGGAGCGGGGACATGAGGGGTCAGCCC.